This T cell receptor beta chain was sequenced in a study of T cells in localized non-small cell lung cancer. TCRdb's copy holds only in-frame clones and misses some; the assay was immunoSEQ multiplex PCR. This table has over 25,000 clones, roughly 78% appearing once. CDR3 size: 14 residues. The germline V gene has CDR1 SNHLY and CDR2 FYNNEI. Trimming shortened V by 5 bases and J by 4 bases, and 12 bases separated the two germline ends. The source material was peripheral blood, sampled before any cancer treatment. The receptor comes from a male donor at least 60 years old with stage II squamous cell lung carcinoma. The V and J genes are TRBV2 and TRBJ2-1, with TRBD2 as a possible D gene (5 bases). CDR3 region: CASSRAQRYNEQFF. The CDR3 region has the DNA TGTGCCAGCAGTCGGGCCCAGCGGTACAATGAGCAGTTCTTC.